One and the same sample provided the 22 T cell receptor beta chains below, sequenced in a study of blood T cell repertoires in COVID-19 (dated by TCRdb to the early 2020s). Libraries were prepared through the immunoSEQ multiplex PCR assay. TCRdb took this table from immuneACCESS and kept in-frame rearrangements with V and J called. Such tables lack part of the clones; where checked against another copy, unresolved V genes explain under half of the gap, and the rest is unexplained. The sample table holds about 62,000 clones, of which 80% to 95% were seen once. Approximately 5% of the sample lies in the top ten. The sample consisted of peripheral blood. The receptors here all came from a human donor in a cohort sampled during active COVID-19.

The chain is built from TRBV4-1 and TRBJ1-2, with a possible D match to TRBD1 (5 bases). The CDR3 covers 15 residues. Per germline, CDR1 MGHRA and CDR2 YSYEKL. Trimming took off 1 base at V and 4 bases at J, with 13 bases between the two ends. The CDR3 bases are TGCGCCAGCAGCCAAGCGGGTTCAAGGGGCTATGGCTACACCTTC. It specifies CASSQAGSRGYGYTF.

The chain is built from TRBV7-9 and TRBJ2-5; no reliable D call. The CDR3 contains 13 residues. CDR1 is SEHNR, CDR2 FQNEAQ, per germline (reference sequence). The V end lost 5 bases, the J end lost 2 bases, and 9 bases lay between the germline ends. The CDR3 region has the DNA TGTGCCAGCAGCCACCGCGAGCAAGAGACCCAGTACTTC. Amino acids: CASSHREQETQYF.

The rearrangement joins TRBV3-1 (or the pseudogene TRBV3-2) to TRBJ1-5, with D perhaps TRBD1 (5 bases). This CDR3 contains 15 residues. Trimming stripped 0 bases from V and 7 bases from J, with 13 bases between. Germline loops: CDR1 LGHDT, CDR2 YNNKEL (reference sequence). CDR3 nucleotide sequence: TGTGCCAGCAGCCAAGATCCGGGGGGGAGGCAGCCCCAGCATTTT. Translating it yields CASSQDPGGRQPQHF.

The chain combines TRBV15 with TRBJ1-1, with D tentatively TRBD1 (5 bases). The CDR3 contains 14 residues. CDR1 and CDR2 from the germline V gene are LNHNV and YYDKDF (reference sequence). Trimming took off 5 bases at V and 3 bases at J, with 13 bases between the two ends. The CDR3 DNA sequence: TGTGCCACCAGCCTCGCCGGGGGAGACACTGAAGCTTTCTTT. Its protein is CATSLAGGDTEAFF. The whole variable domain, remainder taken from reference TRBV15 and TRBJ1-1, is DAMVIQNPRYQVTQFGKPVTLSCSQTLNHNVMYWYQQKSSQAPKLLFHYYDKDFNNEADTPDNFQSRRPNTSFCFLDIRSPGLGDTAMYLCATSLAGGDTEAFFGQGTRLTVV.

This clone has only one observation. The gene calls are TRBV5-1 and TRBJ2-7; D is perhaps TRBD1 (5 bases). The V gene's germline CDR1 is SGHRS and CDR2 YFSETQ. CDR3 size: 16 residues. Trimming removed 4 bases from V and 4 bases from J, with 21 bases in between. CDR3 loop: CASSRTPVDRPYEQYF. In DNA form, the CDR3 reads TGCGCCAGCAGCAGGACCCCCGTCGACAGACCGTACGAGCAGTACTTC.

The rearrangement uses TRBV5-6 and TRBJ1-2; D unclear. This CDR3 region has 13 residues. Germline V lookup: CDR1 SGHDT, CDR2 YYEEEE. V lost 2 bases and J lost 6, with 11 bases in between. CDR3 protein: CASSLVIGHGYTF. The CDR3 DNA reads TGTGCCAGCAGCTTAGTTATCGGTCATGGCTACACCTTC.

The rearrangement joins TRBV30 to TRBJ1-2; 8 nucleotides line up with TRBD1. The V gene end was trimmed by 3 bases and the J gene end by 4 bases; junction bases not matched to a gene: 4. Germline CDR1 reads GTSNPN; CDR2 reads SVGIG (reference sequence). This CDR3 contains 13 residues. CDR3 sequence reads: CAWSLDRVYGYTF. The DNA of the CDR3 is TGTGCCTGGAGCTTGGACAGGGTCTATGGCTACACCTTC.

This clone is a singleton in its sample. V gene TRBV5-8 combines with J gene TRBJ2-7; weak D call: TRBD2 (7 bases). The CDR3 runs 17 residues. V was clipped by 9 bases and J by 1 base, with 26 bases between them. Germline assignment: CDR1 SGHTS and CDR2 YDEGEE. CDR3 nucleotide sequence: TGTGCCACCCTTGGGGGCACCAGCGCGGGAGCTTCCTACGAGCAGTACTTC. It encodes CATLGGTSAGASYEQYF.

This chain joins TRBV6-5 and TRBJ1-6; 9 nucleotides agree with TRBD1. The CDR3 is 15 residues long. Germline CDR1 reads MNHEY; CDR2 reads SVGAGI. With 6 bases clipped from V and 7 bases from J, the junction kept 7 bases outside the gene matches. Here the CDR3 reads CASSGTGTGNSPLHF. The CDR3 DNA sequence: TGTGCCAGCAGCGGAACCGGGACAGGGAATTCACCCCTCCACTTT.

The DNA of the CDR3 is TGTGCCAGCAGCCAAGATTGGAGGGGCTCGGGAAACACCATATATTTT. As protein: CASSQDWRGSGNTIYF. The J gene is TRBJ1-3, the V gene TRBV3-1 (or the pseudogene TRBV3-2); TRBD1 might be the D (5 bases). The V gene's germline CDR1 is LGHDT and CDR2 YNNKEL (reference sequence). This CDR3 is built from 16 residues. Trimming took off 0 bases at V and 4 bases at J, with 13 bases between the two ends.

V usage is TRBV19 and J usage is TRBJ1-5; D gene unclear. Germline CDR1 and CDR2: LNHDA and SQIVND (reference sequence). Trimming took off 2 bases at V and 6 bases at J, with 11 bases between the two ends. This CDR3 is built from 14 residues. CDR3 protein: CASSIKMGPQPQHF. The CDR3 nucleotides read TGTGCCAGTAGTATAAAGATGGGCCCTCAGCCCCAGCATTTT.

The V gene is TRBV5-5, the J gene TRBJ2-7; D not resolved. This CDR3 contains 15 residues. Per germline, CDR1 SGHKS and CDR2 YYEKEE (reference sequence). The V end lost 0 bases, the J end lost 7 bases, and 17 bases lay between the germline ends. The CDR3 DNA reads TGTGCCAGCAGCTTGGAGGTGGGTACAGCCTTAGAGCAGTACTTC. This gives the protein CASSLEVGTALEQYF.

The table lists this clone with a count of one. The V gene is TRBV4-2, the J gene TRBJ2-7; 9 bases align to TRBD2. CDR3 length: 16 residues. Germline V gene lookup returns CDR1 LGHNA and CDR2 YNFKEQ. V gave up 4 bases and J gave up 3 bases; unmatched junction bases: 10. The chain's CDR3 is CASSRQVAGALYEQYF. The DNA for the CDR3 is TGTGCCAGCAGCCGCCAGGTAGCGGGGGCCCTCTACGAGCAGTACTTC.

This chain links TRBV6-4 with TRBJ2-3; TRBD1 matches 9 bases. The germline gives CDR1 MRHNA, CDR2 SNTAGT. Trimming cost V 0 bases and J 4 bases; bases outside gene matches: 2. This CDR3 is 15 amino acids long. CDR3 in DNA: TGTGCCAGCAGTGACTCCGGGACAGGGCCAGATACGCAGTATTTT. Translation gives CASSDSGTGPDTQYF.

V usage is TRBV12-5 and J usage is TRBJ1-6, with D unresolved. CDR1 LGHNT and CDR2 FRNRAP come from the germline V gene. This CDR3 contains 13 residues. V was clipped by 5 bases and J by 14 bases, with 16 bases between them. CDR3 loop: CASGPGLPGTLHF. CDR3 DNA: TGTGCTAGTGGTCCCGGACTGCCCGGCACCCTCCACTTT.

On this clone itself: At one end the junction does not follow the germline gene, possibly because of a read error. The DNA for the CDR3 is TGTGCCAGCAGCCAGGGGTGGGGGACCGCGATCTTC. Its protein is CASSQGWGTAIF. The chain uses TRBV7-2 and TRBJ2-1, with D tentatively TRBD1 (6 bases). The CDR3 consists of 12 residues. Germline V gives CDR1 SGHTA, CDR2 FQGNSA. The full variable domain, with the rest looked up from reference TRBV7-2 and TRBJ2-1, is GAGVSQSPSNKVTEKGKDVELRCDPISGHTALYWYRQSLGQGLEFLIYFQGNSAPDKSGLPSDRFSAERTGGSVSTLTIQRTQQEDSAVYLCASSQGWGTAIFGPGTRLTVL.

This clone appeared a few times. The V call is TRBV4-1, the J call TRBJ2-2, with D perhaps TRBD2 (6 bases). Germline CDR1 is MGHRA and CDR2 is YSYEKL. Trimming removed 3 bases from V and 6 bases from J, with 14 bases in between. This CDR3 contains 15 residues. For the CDR3, the DNA is TGCGCCAGCAGCCAGCCTTGGGAGCGGGCCGGGGAGCTGTTTTTT. Protein sequence: CASSQPWERAGELFF.

This clone was recorded a few times. The chain combines TRBV5-1 with TRBJ1-1; D uncertain. CDR3 size: 15 residues. V shed 0 bases and J shed 0 bases, with 9 bases lying between them. The V gene's germline CDR1 is SGHRS and CDR2 YFSETQ. CDR3 sequence reads: CASSLVGSLNTEAFF. CDR3 coding DNA: TGCGCCAGCAGCTTGGTGGGCAGCCTGAACACTGAAGCTTTCTTT.

This chain uses TRBV6-5 with TRBJ2-5, with 10 bases aligning to TRBD2. V lost 6 bases, J lost 4 bases, and 8 bases stayed unmatched. The CDR3 is 15 amino acids. Germline assignment: CDR1 MNHEY and CDR2 SVGAGI. The CDR3: CASRVAGGGVETQYF. CDR3 in DNA: TGTGCCAGCAGGGTAGCGGGGGGTGGTGTAGAGACCCAGTACTTC.

The chain has TRBV6-5 and TRBJ2-7; 11 positions agree with TRBD2. Germline trimming cut 7 bases from V and 7 bases from J; bases unmatched to any gene: 6. CDR1 is MNHEY and CDR2 is SVGAGI in the germline V gene. The CDR3 is 13 amino acids. The chain's CDR3 is CASTMGLAVEQYF. The CDR3 nucleotides are TGTGCCAGCACTATGGGACTAGCGGTAGAGCAGTACTTC.

The rearrangement joins TRBV28 to TRBJ1-1; 7 bases are shared with TRBD1. V lost 6 bases to trimming and J lost 5 bases; unmatched junction nucleotides: 12. Germline V gene data show CDR1 as MDHEN and CDR2 as SYDVKM. This CDR3 contains 15 residues. The CDR3 reads CASRTGSEARTEAFF. Here the CDR3 DNA reads TGTGCCAGCAGGACAGGGTCGGAAGCGAGGACTGAAGCTTTCTTT.

This chain links TRBV30 with TRBJ1-6; unclear D gene. The CDR3 is made up of 13 amino acids. Per germline, CDR1 GTSNPN and CDR2 SVGIG (reference sequence). V was shortened by 5 bases and J by 0 bases, with 5 bases between the two germline ends. The CDR3 loop reads CAWVSSYNSPLHF. The CDR3, as DNA: TGTGCCTGGGTGAGCTCCTATAATTCACCCCTCCACTTT.